A single sample gave rise to the 14 T cell receptor beta chains below, sequenced in a study of T-cell memory formation after mild COVID-19. TCRdb used MiXCR to reprocess the 5' RACE reads, holding one entry per CDR3 protein. The data show roughly 450,000 distinct CDR3 sequences, 18% seen once. Sequences were obtained from PBMCs or a T cell subset sorted from them (not recorded which). Receptor source: an adult woman who had mild COVID-19 (a few samples of this study predate the infection). Cell type and time point are not known.

The chain carries TRBV20-1 and TRBJ2-7, with TRBD2 as a possible D gene (6 bases). Germline loops: CDR1 DFQATT, CDR2 SNEGSKA (reference sequence). V lost 1 base, J lost 3 bases, and 10 bases lay in between. There are 13 residues in the CDR3. The CDR3 reads CSARGAGLYEQYF. CDR3 in DNA: TGCAGTGCTAGAGGAGCGGGCCTCTACGAGCAGTACTTC.

The chain recombines TRBV12-3 or TRBV12-4 with TRBJ1-1, with a weak D call TRBD1 (6 bases). The CDR3 length is 14 residues. The V end lost 5 bases, the J end lost 6 bases, and 16 bases lay between the germline ends. CDR3 region: CASSRTAQGAEAFF. CDR3 nucleotide sequence: TGTGCCAGCAGTCGGACAGCTCAAGGGGCTGAAGCTTTCTTT.

The table lists this clonotype with a few counts. The chain uses TRBV27 and TRBJ2-1, with a weak D call TRBD2 (6 bases). CDR3 length: 16 amino acids. Germline V gives CDR1 MNHEY, CDR2 SMNVEV (reference sequence). Between the trimmed V and J ends, which lost 6 bases and 1 base, there was a span of 16 bases. The CDR3 loop reads CASSHDRGRSYNEQFF. DNA of the CDR3: TGTGCCAGCAGCCACGACCGGGGGAGGTCCTACAATGAGCAGTTCTTC.

This clonotype showed up just a few times. The chain has TRBV7-9 and TRBJ2-5, with 11 bases lining up with TRBD2. The CDR3 contains 17 residues. The germline V gene has CDR1 SEHNR and CDR2 FQNEAQ (reference sequence). V was clipped by 5 bases and J by 2 bases; unmatched bases: 10. Here the CDR3 reads CASSIGTSGRPQETQYF. The CDR3 nucleotides read TGTGCCAGCAGCATCGGGACTAGCGGACGACCACAAGAGACCCAGTACTTC.

This clonotype came up a few times. This chain joins TRBV18 and TRBJ1-1; 9 bases are a match to TRBD1. Germline V gene lookup returns CDR1 KGHSH and CDR2 LQKENI. This CDR3 comprises 15 residues. With V trimmed by 1 base and J by 5 bases, 5 bases remained unmatched. The CDR3 DNA follows: TGTGCCAGCTCACCACTCGACAGGGGGGGGACTGAAGCTTTCTTT. This codes for CASSPLDRGGTEAFF.

The chain carries TRBV11-2 and TRBJ2-3; no definite D call. This CDR3 has 13 residues. Trimming took off 0 bases at V and 4 bases at J, with 5 bases between the two ends. Germline V gene sequence: CDR1 SGHAT, CDR2 FQNNGV. The CDR3 DNA is TGTGCCAGCAGCTTAGAACCGGCAGATACGCAGTATTTT. The encoded protein is CASSLEPADTQYF.

The chain employs TRBV12-3 or TRBV12-4 and TRBJ2-3; a possible D gene is TRBD1 (6 bases). The CDR3 is made up of 17 amino acids. V was trimmed by 3 bases and J by 3 bases, leaving 19 bases between them. In DNA, the CDR3 is TGTGCCAGCAGTTTCCCCCGGACAGCCGACCTAACAGATACGCAGTATTTT. Its protein product is CASSFPRTADLTDTQYF.

This clonotype occurred a few times. The V call is TRBV5-4, the J call TRBJ2-1; D is possibly TRBD2 (5 bases). CDR3 length equals 16 residues. Germline CDR1 SGHNT, CDR2 YYREEE (reference sequence). V lost 2 bases to trimming and J lost 0 bases, with 12 bases between them. CDR3 loop: CASSFQRQSSYNEQFF. In DNA form, the CDR3 reads TGTGCCAGCAGCTTCCAGCGGCAGAGCTCCTACAATGAGCAGTTCTTC.

This rearrangement joins TRBV5-1 to TRBJ1-1, with TRBD1 matching over 9 bases. CDR1 SGHRS and CDR2 YFSETQ come from the germline V gene. V lost 5 bases and J lost 1; bases outside the gene matches: 3. The length of the CDR3 is 14 residues. CDR3 nucleotide sequence: TGCGCCAGCAGGGAGGGACAGGGGAACACTGAAGCTTTCTTT. Translation gives CASREGQGNTEAFF.

The chain carries TRBV7-9 and TRBJ1-5; 8 positions agree with TRBD1. The CDR3 sequence is 17 residues long. V lost 1 base, J lost 5 bases, and 10 bases stayed unmatched. Per germline, CDR1 SEHNR and CDR2 FQNEAQ (reference sequence). The CDR3 bases are TGTGCCAGCAGCTTAGATGGGCGGACAGGGAGCCATCAGCCCCAGCATTTT. Its protein product is CASSLDGRTGSHQPQHF.

The rearrangement joins TRBV20-1 to TRBJ1-5; 7 bases map to TRBD1. Germline CDR1 DFQATT, CDR2 SNEGSKA (reference sequence). The CDR3 length is 14 residues. The CDR3 loop reads CRAPRTGGNQPQHF. Here the CDR3 DNA reads TGCAGAGCCCCTAGGACAGGAGGTAATCAGCCCCAGCATTTT.

This clonotype occurred a few times. The J gene is TRBJ2-1, the V gene TRBV2; 13 bases line up with TRBD2. This CDR3 spans 14 amino acids. Germline CDR1 and CDR2: SNHLY and FYNNEI. V lost 4 bases to trimming and J lost 7 bases; unmatched junction nucleotides: 1. DNA of the CDR3: TGTGCCAGCAGTGGGGGACTAGCGGGGAATGAGCAGTTCTTC. It yields the protein CASSGGLAGNEQFF. The full variable domain, rest sourced from reference TRBV2 and TRBJ2-1, is EPEVTQTPSHQVTQMGQEVILRCVPISNHLYFYWYRQILGQKVEFLVSFYNNEISEKSEIFDDQFSVERPDGSNFTLKIRSTKLEDSAMYFCASSGGLAGNEQFFGPGTRLTVL.

This clonotype showed up just a few times. V and J are TRBV5-1 and TRBJ2-7; D possibly corresponds to TRBD2 (6 bases). This CDR3 spans 16 amino acids. Per the germline V gene, CDR1 is SGHRS and CDR2 is YFSETQ. V gave up 3 bases and J gave up 4 bases, with 20 bases separating them. Here the CDR3 reads CASSSITAGSGYEQYF. CDR3 DNA sequence: TGCGCCAGCAGCTCAATTACGGCGGGAAGTGGGTACGAGCAGTACTTC.

The chain combines TRBV4-3 with TRBJ2-7; 9 bases match TRBD1. The CDR3 sequence is 16 residues long. V lost 1 base to trimming and J lost 0 bases; unmatched junction nucleotides: 4. CDR1 is LGHNA and CDR2 is YSLEER in the germline V gene. The CDR3 nucleotides read TGCGCCAGCAGCCAAGGGACAGGGGCGAGCTCCTACGAGCAGTACTTC. It specifies CASSQGTGASSYEQYF.